The 10 T cell receptor beta chains below come from one sample, sequenced in a study of CD8 T cells in ankylosing spondylitis. TCRdb processed the 5' RACE reads anew with MiXCR; each CDR3 protein has one entry. The data contain about 42,000 distinct CDR3 sequences, about 4.2% of them singletons. The sequenced material came from blood, either unsorted or a sorted T cell fraction (not recorded which). The origin of the receptors is a female donor with ankylosing spondylitis or in good health (not recorded which).

Many counts were recorded for this clonotype. V gene TRBV9 combines with J gene TRBJ2-1; 7 nucleotides match TRBD1. The CDR3 extends over 15 amino acids. Germline lookup yields CDR1 SGDLS and CDR2 YYNGEE. V shed 0 bases and J 4 bases; nucleotides not matched to a gene: 4. This CDR3 reads CASSVAGQEYNEQFF. In DNA form, the CDR3 reads TGTGCCAGCAGCGTAGCCGGACAGGAATACAATGAGCAGTTCTTC.

This clonotype was counted at least ten times. The genes are TRBV9 and TRBJ2-7, with D possibly being TRBD2 (7 bases). Germline assignment: CDR1 SGDLS and CDR2 YYNGEE. This CDR3 is built from 14 residues. The ends were cut back, 3 bases at V and 2 bases at J, with 12 bases in the middle. The CDR3 is CASSARGRTYEQYF. CDR3 DNA: TGTGCCAGCAGCGCGCGGGGGCGAACCTACGAGCAGTACTTC.

Many counts were recorded for this clonotype. The chain links TRBV9 to TRBJ2-3; 8 nucleotides line up with TRBD2. The germline V gene has CDR1 SGDLS and CDR2 YYNGEE. V dropped 3 bases and J dropped 0; count of bases not matched to a gene: 6. The CDR3 spans 16 residues. CDR3 protein: CASSEQRGHSTDTQYF. The CDR3 DNA follows: TGTGCCAGCAGCGAGCAGCGGGGGCACAGCACAGATACGCAGTATTTT.

There are many counts of this clonotype. This rearrangement joins TRBV9 to TRBJ1-3; 7 bases align to TRBD1. Trimming removed 3 bases from V and 4 bases from J; junction bases left unmatched: 4. The germline V gene encodes CDR1 SGDLS and CDR2 YYNGEE. CDR3 length: 14 residues. In nucleotides, the CDR3 is TGTGCCAGCAGCGCACAGGGGAGAGGAAACACCATATATTTT. It translates to CASSAQGRGNTIYF.

This clonotype has a count of ten or more. This sequence joins TRBV9 and TRBJ1-3, with TRBD1 identical over 7 bases. Germline V gives CDR1 SGDLS, CDR2 YYNGEE. The CDR3 spans 17 residues. After removal of 0 bases from V and 0 bases from J, the junction contained 6 bases not matched to a gene. CDR3 DNA: TGTGCCAGCAGCGTAGTGGACAGGTCAAGCTCTGGAAACACCATATATTTT. Amino acid sequence: CASSVVDRSSSGNTIYF.

This clonotype was found many times. The chain uses TRBV9 and TRBJ1-1, with no clear D. This CDR3 spans 13 amino acids. The V and J ends lost 2 bases and 0 bases respectively, with 5 bases between them. Germline V gives CDR1 SGDLS, CDR2 YYNGEE. CDR3 nucleotide sequence: TGTGCCAGCAGCGTTTTTCTGAACACTGAAGCTTTCTTT. It specifies CASSVFLNTEAFF. Full variable domain (rest looked up from reference TRBV9 and TRBJ1-1): DSGVTQTPKHLITATGQRVTLRCSPRSGDLSVYWYQQSLDQGLQFLIQYYNGEERAKGNILERFSAQQFPDLHSELNLSSLELGDSALYFCASSVFLNTEAFFGQGTRLTVV.

This clonotype was counted many times. This chain connects TRBV9 to TRBJ1-1; no clear D. V lost 4 bases to trimming and J lost 1 base, with 14 bases between them. CDR1 SGDLS and CDR2 YYNGEE come from the germline V gene. The CDR3 runs to 15 residues. DNA for the CDR3: TGTGCCAGCAGCCCCCAAGGATCGGGGAACACTGAAGCTTTCTTT. Translation gives CASSPQGSGNTEAFF.

This clonotype was observed at least ten times. The rearrangement joins TRBV5-3 to TRBJ1-2, with 7 bases fitting TRBD1. TRBV5-3 is recorded as an ORF, its role being uncertain. V was pared by 0 bases and J by 0 bases, with 14 bases of the junction left unmatched. The CDR3 has 19 amino acids. The CDR3 region is CARSLVRDRLFTPNYGYTF. DNA for the CDR3: TGTGCCAGAAGCTTGGTTAGGGACAGACTTTTTACACCTAACTATGGCTACACCTTC.

This clonotype occurred many times. V gene TRBV9 combines with J gene TRBJ2-7, with 9 bases fitting TRBD1. Looked up from germline, CDR1 is SGDLS and CDR2 is YYNGEE. After removal of 4 bases from V and 5 bases from J, the junction contained 7 bases not matched to a gene. CDR3 size: 14 residues. CDR3 in DNA: TGTGCCAGCAGCCCCCGACAGGGGGACGACGAGCAGTACTTC. Translation: CASSPRQGDDEQYF.

This clonotype was seen ten or more times. The chain recombines TRBV9 with TRBJ2-1; D is ambiguous. This CDR3 is built from 14 residues. Germline V gene sequence: CDR1 SGDLS, CDR2 YYNGEE. V lost 5 bases, J lost 7 bases, and 16 bases lay in between. The CDR3 region is CASRPSPNGNEQFF. CDR3 bases: TGTGCCAGCAGACCCAGCCCCAACGGGAATGAGCAGTTCTTC.